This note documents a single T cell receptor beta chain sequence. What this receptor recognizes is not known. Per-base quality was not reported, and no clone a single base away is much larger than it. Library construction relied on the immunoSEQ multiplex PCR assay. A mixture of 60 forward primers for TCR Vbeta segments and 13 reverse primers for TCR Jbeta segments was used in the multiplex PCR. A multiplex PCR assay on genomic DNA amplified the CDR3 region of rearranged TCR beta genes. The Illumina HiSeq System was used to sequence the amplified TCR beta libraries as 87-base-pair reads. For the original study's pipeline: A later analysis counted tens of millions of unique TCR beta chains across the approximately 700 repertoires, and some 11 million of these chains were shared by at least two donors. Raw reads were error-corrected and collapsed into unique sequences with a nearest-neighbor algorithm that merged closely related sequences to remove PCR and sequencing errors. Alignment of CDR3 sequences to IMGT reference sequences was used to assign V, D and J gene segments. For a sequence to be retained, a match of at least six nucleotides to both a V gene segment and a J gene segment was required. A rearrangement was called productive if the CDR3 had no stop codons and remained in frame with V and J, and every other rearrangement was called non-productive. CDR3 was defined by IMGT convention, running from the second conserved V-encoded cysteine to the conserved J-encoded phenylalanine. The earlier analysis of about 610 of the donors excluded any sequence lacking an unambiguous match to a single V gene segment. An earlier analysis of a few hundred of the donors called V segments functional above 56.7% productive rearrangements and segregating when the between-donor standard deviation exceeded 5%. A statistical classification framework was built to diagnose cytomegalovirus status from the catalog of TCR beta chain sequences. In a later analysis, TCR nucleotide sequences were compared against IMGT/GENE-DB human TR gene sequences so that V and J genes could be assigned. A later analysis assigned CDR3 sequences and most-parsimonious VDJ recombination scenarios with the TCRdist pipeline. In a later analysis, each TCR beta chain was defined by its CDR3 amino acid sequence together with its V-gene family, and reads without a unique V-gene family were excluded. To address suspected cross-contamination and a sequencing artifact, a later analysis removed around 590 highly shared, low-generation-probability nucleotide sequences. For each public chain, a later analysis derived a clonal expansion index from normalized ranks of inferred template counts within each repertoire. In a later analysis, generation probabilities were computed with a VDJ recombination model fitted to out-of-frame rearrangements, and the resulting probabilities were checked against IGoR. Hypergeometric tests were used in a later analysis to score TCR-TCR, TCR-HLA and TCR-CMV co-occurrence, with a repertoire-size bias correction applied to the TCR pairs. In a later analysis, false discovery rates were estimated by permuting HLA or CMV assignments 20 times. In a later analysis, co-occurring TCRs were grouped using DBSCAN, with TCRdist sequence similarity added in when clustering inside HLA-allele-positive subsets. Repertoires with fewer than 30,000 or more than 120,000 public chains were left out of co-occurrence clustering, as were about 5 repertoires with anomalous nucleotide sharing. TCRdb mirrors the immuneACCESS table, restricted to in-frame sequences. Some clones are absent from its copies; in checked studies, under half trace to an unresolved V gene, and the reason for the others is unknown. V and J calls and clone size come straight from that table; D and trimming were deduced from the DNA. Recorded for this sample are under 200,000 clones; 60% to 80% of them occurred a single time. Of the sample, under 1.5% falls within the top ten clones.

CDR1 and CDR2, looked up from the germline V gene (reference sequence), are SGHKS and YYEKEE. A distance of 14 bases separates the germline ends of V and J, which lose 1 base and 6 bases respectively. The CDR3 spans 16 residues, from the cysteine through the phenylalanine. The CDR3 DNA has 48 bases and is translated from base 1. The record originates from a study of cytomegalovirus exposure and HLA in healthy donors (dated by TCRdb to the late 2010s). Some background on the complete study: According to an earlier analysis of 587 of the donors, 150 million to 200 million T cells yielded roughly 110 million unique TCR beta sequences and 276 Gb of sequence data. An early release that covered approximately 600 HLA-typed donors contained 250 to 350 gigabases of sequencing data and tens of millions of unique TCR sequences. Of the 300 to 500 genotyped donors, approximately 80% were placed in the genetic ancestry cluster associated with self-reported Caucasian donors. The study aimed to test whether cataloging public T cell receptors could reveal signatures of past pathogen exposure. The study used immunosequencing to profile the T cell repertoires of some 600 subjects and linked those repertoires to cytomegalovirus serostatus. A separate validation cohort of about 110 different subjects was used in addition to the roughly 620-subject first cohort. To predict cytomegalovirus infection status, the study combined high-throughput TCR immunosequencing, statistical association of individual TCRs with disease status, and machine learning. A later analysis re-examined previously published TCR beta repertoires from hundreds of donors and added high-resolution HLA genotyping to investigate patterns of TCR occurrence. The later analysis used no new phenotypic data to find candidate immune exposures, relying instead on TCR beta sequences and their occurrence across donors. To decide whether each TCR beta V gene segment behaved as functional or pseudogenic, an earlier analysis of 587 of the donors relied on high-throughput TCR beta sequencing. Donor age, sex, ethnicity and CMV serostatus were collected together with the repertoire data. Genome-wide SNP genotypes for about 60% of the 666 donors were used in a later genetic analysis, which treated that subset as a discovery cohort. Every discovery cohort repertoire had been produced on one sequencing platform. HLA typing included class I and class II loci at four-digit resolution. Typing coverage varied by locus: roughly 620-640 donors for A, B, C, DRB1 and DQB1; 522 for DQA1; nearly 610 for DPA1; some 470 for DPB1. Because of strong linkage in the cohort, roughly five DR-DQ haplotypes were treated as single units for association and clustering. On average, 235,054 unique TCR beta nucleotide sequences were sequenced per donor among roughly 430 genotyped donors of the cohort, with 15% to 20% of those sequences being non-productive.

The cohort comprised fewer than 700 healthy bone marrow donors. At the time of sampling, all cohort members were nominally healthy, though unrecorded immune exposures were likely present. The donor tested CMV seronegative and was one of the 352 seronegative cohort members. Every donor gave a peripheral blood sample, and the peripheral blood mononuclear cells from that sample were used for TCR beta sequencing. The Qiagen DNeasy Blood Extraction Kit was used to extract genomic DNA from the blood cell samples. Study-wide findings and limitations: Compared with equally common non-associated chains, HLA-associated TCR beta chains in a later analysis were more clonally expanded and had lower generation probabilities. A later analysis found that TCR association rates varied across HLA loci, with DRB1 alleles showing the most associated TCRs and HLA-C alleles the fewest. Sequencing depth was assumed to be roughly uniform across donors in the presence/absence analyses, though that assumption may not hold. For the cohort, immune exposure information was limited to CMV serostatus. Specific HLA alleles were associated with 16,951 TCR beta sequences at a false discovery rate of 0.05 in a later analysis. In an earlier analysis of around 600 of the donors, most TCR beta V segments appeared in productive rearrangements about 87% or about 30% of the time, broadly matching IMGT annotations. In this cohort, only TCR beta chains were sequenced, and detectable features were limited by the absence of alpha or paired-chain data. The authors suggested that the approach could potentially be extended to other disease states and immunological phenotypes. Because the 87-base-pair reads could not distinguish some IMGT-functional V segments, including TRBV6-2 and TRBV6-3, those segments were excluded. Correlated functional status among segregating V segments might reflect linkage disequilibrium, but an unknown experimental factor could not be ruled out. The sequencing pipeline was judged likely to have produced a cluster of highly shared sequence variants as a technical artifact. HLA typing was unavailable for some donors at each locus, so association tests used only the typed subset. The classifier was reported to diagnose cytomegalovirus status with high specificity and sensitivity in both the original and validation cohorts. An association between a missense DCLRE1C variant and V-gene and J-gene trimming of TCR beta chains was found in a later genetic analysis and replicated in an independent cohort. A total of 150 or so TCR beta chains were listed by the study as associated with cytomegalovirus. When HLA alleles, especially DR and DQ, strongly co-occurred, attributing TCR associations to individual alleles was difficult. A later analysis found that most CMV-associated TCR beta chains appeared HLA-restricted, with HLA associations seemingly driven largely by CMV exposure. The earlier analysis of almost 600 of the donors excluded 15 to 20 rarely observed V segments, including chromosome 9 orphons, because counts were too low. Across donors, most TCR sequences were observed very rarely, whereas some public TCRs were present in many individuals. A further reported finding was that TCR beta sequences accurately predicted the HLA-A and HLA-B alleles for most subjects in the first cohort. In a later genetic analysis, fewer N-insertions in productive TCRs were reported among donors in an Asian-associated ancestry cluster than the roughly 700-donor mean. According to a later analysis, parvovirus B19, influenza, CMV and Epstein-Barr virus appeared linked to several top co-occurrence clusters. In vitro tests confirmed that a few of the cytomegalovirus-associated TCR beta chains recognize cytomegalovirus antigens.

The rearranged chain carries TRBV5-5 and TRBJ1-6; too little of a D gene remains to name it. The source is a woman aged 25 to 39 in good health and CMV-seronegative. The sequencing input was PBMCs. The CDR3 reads CASSLPRTRGNSPLHF. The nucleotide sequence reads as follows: TGTGCCAGCAGCTTGCCCCGAACGCGGGGTAATTCACCCCTCCACTTT.